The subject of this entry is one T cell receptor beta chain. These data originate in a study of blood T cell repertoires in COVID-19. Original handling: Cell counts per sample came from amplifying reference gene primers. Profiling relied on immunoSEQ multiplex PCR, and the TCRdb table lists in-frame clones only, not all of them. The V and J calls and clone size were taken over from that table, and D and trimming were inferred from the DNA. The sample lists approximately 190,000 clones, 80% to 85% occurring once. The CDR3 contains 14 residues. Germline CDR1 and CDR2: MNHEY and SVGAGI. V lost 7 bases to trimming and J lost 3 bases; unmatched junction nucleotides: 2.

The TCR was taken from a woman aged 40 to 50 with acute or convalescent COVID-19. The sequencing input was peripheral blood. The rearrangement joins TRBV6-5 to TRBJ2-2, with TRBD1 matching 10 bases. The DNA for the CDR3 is TGTGCCAGCATCGACAGGGGGCACACCGGGGAGCTGTTTTTT. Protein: CASIDRGHTGELFF.